The subject of this entry is one T cell receptor (beta chain). Its antigen is unknown. The PCR ran on 60 Vbeta and 13 Jbeta primers. Data came from immunoSEQ multiplex PCR; TCRdb stores just in-frame clones and leaves some out. The table lists some 120,000 clones, 70% to 80% of them singletons, with around 4% in the top ten. Unrecorded immune exposures were likely, despite nominal health at sampling. Germline-derived CDR1 and CDR2 are SGHNT and YYREEE (reference sequence). The CDR3 consists of 15 residues. With 1 base clipped from V and 6 bases from J, the junction kept 9 bases outside the gene matches. The sample originates from a study of cytomegalovirus exposure and HLA in healthy donors. Overall study results and limits: What a later analysis showed was that several of the most significant clusters appeared linked to common viral pathogens. High specificity and sensitivity for cytomegalovirus status were reported for the classifier.

The chain links TRBV5-4 to TRBJ1-1; 7 positions match TRBD1. Sequencing was carried out using PBMCs. This TCR was sampled from a man between 35 and 55 years old in good health and CMV-seronegative. In nucleotides, the CDR3 is TGTGCCAGCAGCTTGTCAGCAGGGGGGACCGCTGAAGCTTTCTTT. Translating it yields CASSLSAGGTAEAFF.